This T cell receptor (beta chain) emerged from a study of blood T cell repertoires in COVID-19. Looking at the study overall: Samples representing acute and convalescent COVID-19 were sourced from the United States, Italy and Spain. Sources were T cells, B-cell-depleted T cells, or PBMCs; the material itself was cDNA or gDNA.

Method: immunoSEQ multiplex PCR; TCRdb's copy keeps in-frame clones and lacks some. Of approximately 250,000 clones detected, around 90% appear once; the ten largest clones hold around 1%. Which cohort a participant joined came from the clinical history participants gave. Donors in Cohort 3 who had recovered were those with two negative PCRs, healthcare professional clearance, or resolution of their symptoms. Germline CDR1 is SGHVS and CDR2 is FQNEAQ. CDR3 length: 14 amino acids. V was shortened by 1 base and J by 1 base, with 7 bases between the two germline ends. The receptor was derived from a young woman who had recovered from COVID-19. V gene TRBV7-8 combines with J gene TRBJ1-1; D unclear. Sequencing was performed on PBMCs or T cells enriched from blood (not recorded which). The CDR3: CASSLGRGNTEAFF. CDR3 in DNA: TGTGCCAGCAGCTTAGGGCGCGGGAACACTGAAGCTTTCTTT.